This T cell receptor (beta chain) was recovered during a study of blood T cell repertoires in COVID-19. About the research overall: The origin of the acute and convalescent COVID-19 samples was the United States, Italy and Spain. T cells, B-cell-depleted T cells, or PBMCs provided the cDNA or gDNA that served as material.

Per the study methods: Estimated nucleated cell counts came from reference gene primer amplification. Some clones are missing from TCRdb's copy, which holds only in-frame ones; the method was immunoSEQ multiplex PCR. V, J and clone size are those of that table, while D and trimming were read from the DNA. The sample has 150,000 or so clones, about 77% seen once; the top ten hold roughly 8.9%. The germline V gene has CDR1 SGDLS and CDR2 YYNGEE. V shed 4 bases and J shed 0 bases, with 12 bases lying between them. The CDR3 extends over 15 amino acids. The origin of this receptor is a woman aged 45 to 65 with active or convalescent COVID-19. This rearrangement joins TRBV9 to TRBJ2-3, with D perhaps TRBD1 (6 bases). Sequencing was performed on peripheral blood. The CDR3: CASSTWDTSTDTQYF. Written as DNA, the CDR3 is TGTGCCAGCAGCACTTGGGACACAAGCACAGATACGCAGTATTTT.